The 3 T cell receptor beta chains below come from one sample, sequenced in a study of cytomegalovirus exposure and HLA in healthy donors. The PCR used 60 Vbeta and 13 Jbeta primers. Here immunoSEQ multiplex PCR was the method, and the copy in TCRdb shows in-frame clones only, minus some. The data hold approximately 200,000 clones, with about four fifths observed a single time. What was sequenced was PBMCs. All receptors come from a girl between 10 and 17 years old in good health and CMV-seropositive.

The chain recombines TRBV18 with TRBJ2-1; 9 nucleotides line up with TRBD1. V lost 2 bases to trimming and J lost 3 bases; unmatched junction nucleotides: 2. The V gene's germline CDR1 is KGHSH and CDR2 LQKENI. The CDR3 consists of 15 residues. CDR3 loop: CASSPSGQGYNEQFF. The CDR3 coding sequence is TGTGCCAGCTCACCATCGGGACAGGGCTACAATGAGCAGTTCTTC.

This chain connects TRBV5-8 to TRBJ1-1; no reliable D call. Germline assignment: CDR1 SGHTS and CDR2 YDEGEE. The V end was cut by 5 bases, the J end by 11 bases, with 25 bases between. The CDR3 consists of 15 residues. CDR3 DNA sequence: TGTGCCAGCAGACGGGATTTTCTTGGAGGGTCCAGGGCTTTCTTT. Translation: CASRRDFLGGSRAFF. Full variable domain (rest looked up from reference TRBV5-8 and TRBJ1-1): EAGVTQSPTHLIKTRGQQATLRCSPISGHTSVYWYQQALGLGLQFLLWYDEGEERNRGNFPPRFSGRQFPNYSSELNVNALELEDSALYLCASRRDFLGGSRAFFGQGTRLTVV.

V gene TRBV18 combines with J gene TRBJ2-5; 14 nucleotides agree with TRBD2. Germline loops: CDR1 KGHSH, CDR2 LQKENI. J was trimmed by 1 base and V by 6 bases; bases with no gene match: 7. CDR3 size: 17 residues. The CDR3 is CASSPRLAGGSQETQYF. As DNA, the CDR3 is TGTGCCAGCTCGCCTCGACTAGCGGGGGGGAGCCAAGAGACCCAGTACTTC.